The rows below give T cell receptor beta chains drawn from one sample of a study of blood T cell repertoires in COVID-19. The data were produced by immunoSEQ multiplex PCR, yet TCRdb's version contains in-frame clones alone and is incomplete. The sample lists 190,000 or so clones, approximately 81% seen once, with roughly 20% in the top ten. Sequenced: PBMCs or T cells enriched from blood (not recorded which). The receptors stem from a man aged 40-49 years who had recovered from COVID-19. Each CDR3 is given with its conserved first and last residue. Fields, in order: J gene, clone size, V gene, D gene, CDR3 protein, CDR3 DNA. A D gene is named only where the DNA matches it firmly. Size is omitted from some rows. Given values are once, few, many or a class for expanded clones.

TRBJ1-5 | - | TRBV6-2/TRBV6-3 | - | CASSLLSNQPQHF | TGTGCCAGCAGCCTACTCAGCAATCAGCCCCAGCATTTT
TRBJ2-1 | once | TRBV15 | TRBD2 | CATSRAGLATHEQFF | TGTGCCACCAGCAGAGCAGGACTAGCCACCCATGAGCAGTTCTTC
TRBJ2-5 | - | TRBV18 | - | CASSPGGLRETQYF | TGTGCCAGCTCACCAGGGGGCCTTCGGGAGACCCAGTACTTC
TRBJ2-3 | - | TRBV27 | - | CASTHGAGRDTQYF | TGTGCCAGCACCCATGGGGCGGGAAGGGATACGCAGTATTTT
TRBJ2-7 | - | TRBV5-4 | - | CASSPEVGEDEQYF | TGTGCCAGCAGCCCCGAGGTAGGGGAGGACGAGCAGTACTTC
TRBJ1-5 | few | TRBV30 | - | CAWSKQGMGSNQPQHF | TGTGCCTGGAGTAAACAGGGTATGGGTAGTAATCAGCCCCAGCATTTT
TRBJ2-5 | - | TRBV5-1 | - | CASSNKETQYF | TGCGCCAGCAGCAACAAAGAGACCCAGTACTTC
TRBJ1-3 | once | TRBV27 | - | CASSRSGASTGNTIYF | TGTGCCAGCAGTCGTTCAGGGGCTAGTACTGGAAACACCATATATTTT
TRBJ1-2 | - | TRBV6-5 | - | CASSLGASYGYTF | TGTGCCAGCAGTCTGGGGGCTAGCTATGGCTACACCTTC
TRBJ2-1 | - | TRBV27 | - | CASTSGTAGNEQFF | TGTGCCAGCACTTCCGGGACTGCAGGGAATGAGCAGTTCTTC
TRBJ1-3 | - | TRBV30 | - | CASQGFSGNTIYF | TGTGCCTCTCAGGGGTTCTCTGGAAACACCATATATTTT
TRBJ1-4 | - | TRBV6-5 | TRBD1 | CASRGTGGNEKLFF | TGTGCCAGCAGAGGGACAGGGGGTAATGAAAAACTGTTTTTT
TRBJ2-1 | - | TRBV7-3 | TRBD1 | CASSQLGQALYNEQFF | TGTGCCAGCAGCCAGCTCGGACAGGCTTTGTACAATGAGCAGTTCTTC